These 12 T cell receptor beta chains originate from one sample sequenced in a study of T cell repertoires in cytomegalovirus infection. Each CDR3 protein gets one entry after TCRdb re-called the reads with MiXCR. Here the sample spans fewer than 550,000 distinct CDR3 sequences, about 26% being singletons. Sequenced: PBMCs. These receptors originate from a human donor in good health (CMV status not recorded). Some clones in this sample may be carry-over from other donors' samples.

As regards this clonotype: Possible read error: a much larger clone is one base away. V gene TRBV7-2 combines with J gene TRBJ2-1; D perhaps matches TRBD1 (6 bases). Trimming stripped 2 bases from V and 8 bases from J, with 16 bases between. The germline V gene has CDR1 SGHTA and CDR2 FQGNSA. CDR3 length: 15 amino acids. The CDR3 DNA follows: TGTGCCAGCAGCTTATTTGGACAGAGTGGCGATGAGCAGTTCTTC. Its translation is CASSLFGQSGDEQFF.

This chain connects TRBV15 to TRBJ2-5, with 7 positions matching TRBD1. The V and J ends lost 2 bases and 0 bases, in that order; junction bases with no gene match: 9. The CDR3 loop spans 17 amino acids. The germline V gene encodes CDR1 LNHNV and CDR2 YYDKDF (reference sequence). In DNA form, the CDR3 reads TGTGCCACCAGCAGACGTTGGACAGGAAGGTACCAAGAGACCCAGTACTTC. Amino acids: CATSRRWTGRYQETQYF.

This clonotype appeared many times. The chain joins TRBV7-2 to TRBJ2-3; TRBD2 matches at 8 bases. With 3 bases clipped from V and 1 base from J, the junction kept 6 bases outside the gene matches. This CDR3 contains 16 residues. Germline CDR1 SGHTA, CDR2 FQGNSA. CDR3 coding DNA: TGTGCCAGCAGCTTTATAGCGGGGCGGGGCACAGATACGCAGTATTTT. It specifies CASSFIAGRGTDTQYF.

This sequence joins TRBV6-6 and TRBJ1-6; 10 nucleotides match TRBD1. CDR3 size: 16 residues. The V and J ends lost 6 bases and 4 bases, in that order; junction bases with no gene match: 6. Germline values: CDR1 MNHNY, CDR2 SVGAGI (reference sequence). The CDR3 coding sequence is TGTGCCAGCAGCGAGACAGGGGGCCGATATAATTCACCCCTCCACTTT. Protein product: CASSETGGRYNSPLHF.

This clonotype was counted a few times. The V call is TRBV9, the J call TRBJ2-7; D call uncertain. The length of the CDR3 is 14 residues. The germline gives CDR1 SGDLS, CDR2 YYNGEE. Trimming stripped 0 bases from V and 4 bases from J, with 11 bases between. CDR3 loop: CASSVDGSLYEQYF. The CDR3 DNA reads TGTGCCAGCAGCGTAGATGGCAGCCTTTACGAGCAGTACTTC.

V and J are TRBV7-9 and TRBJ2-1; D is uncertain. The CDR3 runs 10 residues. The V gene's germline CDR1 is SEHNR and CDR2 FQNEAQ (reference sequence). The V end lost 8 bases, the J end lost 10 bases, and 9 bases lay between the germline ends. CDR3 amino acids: CASAVREQFF. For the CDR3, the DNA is TGTGCCAGCGCCGTTAGGGAGCAGTTCTTC. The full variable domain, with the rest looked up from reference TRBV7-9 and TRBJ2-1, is DTGVSQNPRHKITKRGQNVTFRCDPISEHNRLYWYRQTLGQGPEFLTYFQNEAQLEKSRLLSDRFSAERPKGSFSTLEIQRTEQGDSAMYLCASAVREQFFGPGTRLTVL.

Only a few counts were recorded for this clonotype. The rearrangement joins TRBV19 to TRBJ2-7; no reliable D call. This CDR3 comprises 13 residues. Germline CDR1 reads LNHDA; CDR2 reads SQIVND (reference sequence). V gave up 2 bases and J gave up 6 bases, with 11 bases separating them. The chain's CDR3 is CASSIPLMGEQYV. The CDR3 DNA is TGTGCCAGTAGTATACCACTTATGGGCGAGCAGTACGTC.

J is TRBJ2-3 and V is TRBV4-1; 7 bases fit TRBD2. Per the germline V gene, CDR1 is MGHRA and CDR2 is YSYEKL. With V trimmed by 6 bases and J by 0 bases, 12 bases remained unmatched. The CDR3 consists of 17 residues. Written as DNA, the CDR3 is TGCGCCAGCAGTATTACCGGGTCTAGCGGAAGCACAGATACGCAGTATTTT. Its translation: CASSITGSSGSTDTQYF.

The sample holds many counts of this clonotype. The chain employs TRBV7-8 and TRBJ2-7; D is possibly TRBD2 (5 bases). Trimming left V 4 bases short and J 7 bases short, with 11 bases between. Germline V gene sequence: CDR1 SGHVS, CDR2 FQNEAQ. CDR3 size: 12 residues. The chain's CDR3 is CASSYLRGEQYV. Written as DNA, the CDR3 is TGTGCCAGCAGCTATTTACGGGGTGAGCAGTACGTC.

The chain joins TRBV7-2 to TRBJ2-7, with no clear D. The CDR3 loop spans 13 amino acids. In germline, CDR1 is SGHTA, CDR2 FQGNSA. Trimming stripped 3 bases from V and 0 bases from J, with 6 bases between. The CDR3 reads CASSLDLSYEQYF. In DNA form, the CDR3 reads TGTGCCAGCAGCTTGGACCTCTCCTACGAGCAGTACTTC.

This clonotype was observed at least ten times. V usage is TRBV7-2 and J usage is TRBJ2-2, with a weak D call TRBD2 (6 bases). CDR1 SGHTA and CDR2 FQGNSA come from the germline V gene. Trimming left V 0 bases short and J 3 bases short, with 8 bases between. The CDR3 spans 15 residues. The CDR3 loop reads CASSLAGGYTGELFF. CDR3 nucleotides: TGTGCCAGCAGCTTAGCGGGGGGTTACACCGGGGAGCTGTTTTTT.

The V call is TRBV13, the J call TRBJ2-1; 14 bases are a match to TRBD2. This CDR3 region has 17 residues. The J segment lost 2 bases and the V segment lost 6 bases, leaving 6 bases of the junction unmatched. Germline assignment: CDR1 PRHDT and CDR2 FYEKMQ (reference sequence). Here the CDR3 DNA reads TGTGCCAGCAGTCATAGACTAGCGGGAGGGCCCTACAATGAGCAGTTCTTC. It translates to CASSHRLAGGPYNEQFF.